The 12 T cell receptor beta chains listed next were all sequenced from one sample in a study of OX40 agonist ivuxolimab in advanced cancers. Clones were read by immunoSEQ multiplex PCR, and TCRdb kept only the in-frame ones, dropping some. Among about 82,000 clones listed, about 92% were seen once. The sample consisted of CD4+ or CD8+ T cells sorted from blood, taken in a trial of the OX40 agonist ivuxolimab. All receptors come from an adult with an advanced solid tumor such as melanoma, head and neck, liver or kidney cancer.

Of note for this clone: A much larger clone lies one base from this, so it may be a read error. The rearrangement uses TRBV6-6 and TRBJ2-2; D ambiguous. Germline V gene sequence: CDR1 MNHNY, CDR2 SVGAGI (reference sequence). The CDR3 extends over 12 amino acids. Trimming removed 2 bases from V and 5 bases from J, with 3 bases in between. The CDR3 sequence is CASSYGTGELFF. The CDR3 bases are TGTGCCAGCAGTTACGGTACCGGGGAGCTGTTTTTT.

This chain uses TRBV11-2 with TRBJ2-7; D tentatively reads TRBD1 or TRBD2 (5 bases each). Germline-derived CDR1 and CDR2 are SGHAT and FQNNGV. V gave up 4 bases and J gave up 0 bases, with 13 bases separating them. The CDR3 is 15 amino acids. The CDR3 nucleotides read TGTGCCAGCAGCTCCCGGGACGGCGCCTCCTACGAGCAGTACTTC. Translating it yields CASSSRDGASYEQYF. The variable domain in full, completed from reference TRBV11-2 and TRBJ2-7, reads EAGVAQSPRYKIIEKRQSVAFWCNPISGHATLYWYQQILGQGPKLLIQFQNNGVVDDSQLPKDRFSAERLKGVDSTLKIQPAKLEDSAVYLCASSSRDGASYEQYFGPGTRLTVT.

Comment on this clone: A read error may be the cause here, since a much bigger clone is one base away. The chain carries TRBV13 and TRBJ1-3; D is ambiguous. Germline V gene data show CDR1 as PRHDT and CDR2 as FYEKMQ (reference sequence). The CDR3 has 15 residues. V was pared by 4 bases and J by 4 bases, with 14 bases between. Here the CDR3 reads CASSSRSQVGNTIYF. CDR3 nucleotides: TGTGCCAGCAGCTCGAGGTCCCAAGTGGGAAACACCATATATTTT.

The V call is TRBV9, the J call TRBJ1-5; D possibly corresponds to TRBD1 (5 bases). The CDR3 consists of 15 residues. V gave up 0 bases and J gave up 3 bases, with 10 bases separating them. The germline V gene has CDR1 SGDLS and CDR2 YYNGEE. The CDR3, as DNA: TGTGCCAGCAGCGTAGGATCAGGGATCAATCAGCCCCAGCATTTT. This codes for CASSVGSGINQPQHF.

J is TRBJ2-7 and V is TRBV4-3; D is unclear. This CDR3 region has 15 residues. CDR1 and CDR2 from the germline V gene are LGHNA and YSLEER. V was trimmed by 1 base and J by 0 bases, leaving 10 bases between them. The CDR3 region is CASSQGVLSSYEQYF. The CDR3 coding sequence is TGCGCCAGCAGCCAAGGGGTTTTGAGCTCCTACGAGCAGTACTTC.

V gene TRBV9 combines with J gene TRBJ2-2, with no clear D. The CDR3 contains 12 residues. Germline CDR1 SGDLS, CDR2 YYNGEE. V was shortened by 4 bases and J by 3 bases, with 4 bases between the two germline ends. The CDR3 spells CASSSDTGELFF. CDR3 bases: TGTGCCAGCAGCTCCGACACCGGGGAGCTGTTTTTT.

In its sample, this clone was seen once. The rearrangement uses TRBV10-1 and TRBJ2-7; D possibly uses TRBD1 or TRBD2 (5 bases each). CDR3 length equals 16 residues. The ends were cut back, 9 bases at V and 0 bases at J, with 21 bases in the middle. Germline-derived CDR1 and CDR2 are WNHNN and SYGVQD (reference sequence). The CDR3 region is CARAAHGDPSSYEQYF. The CDR3 DNA follows: TGCGCCAGAGCCGCGCACGGGGACCCAAGCTCCTACGAGCAGTACTTC.

The chain employs TRBV28 and TRBJ2-7; D perhaps matches TRBD1 (6 bases). Germline CDR1 and CDR2: MDHEN and SYDVKM. This CDR3 spans 18 amino acids. V was shortened by 7 bases and J by 0 bases, with 25 bases between the two germline ends. CDR3 protein: CASILSMNRVGVSYEQYF. Here the CDR3 DNA reads TGTGCCAGCATCTTGTCAATGAACAGGGTGGGTGTCTCCTACGAGCAGTACTTC. Based on the CDR3 plus reference TRBV28 and TRBJ2-7, the full variable domain is DVKVTQSSRYLVKRTGEKVFLECVQDMDHENMFWYRQDPGLGLRLIYFSYDVKMKEKGDIPEGYSVSREKKERFSLILESASTNQTSMYLCASILSMNRVGVSYEQYFGPGTRLTVT.

The chain recombines TRBV30 with TRBJ1-5, with no clear D. The CDR3 has 13 residues. V was clipped by 3 bases and J by 3 bases, with 9 bases between them. The germline CDR1 and CDR2 sequences are GTSNPN and SVGIG (reference sequence). In DNA form, the CDR3 reads TGTGCCTGGAGCGCCGAGAACAATCAGCCCCAGCATTTT. This sequence encodes CAWSAENNQPQHF.

This chain's CDR3 is CASSPSLAGVSSYNEQFF. CDR3 sequence (DNA): TGCGCCAGCAGCCCATCACTAGCGGGGGTCAGCTCCTACAATGAGCAGTTCTTC. The chain is built from TRBV4-3 and TRBJ2-1, with 11 bases matching TRBD2. The CDR3 runs to 18 residues. J lost 0 bases, V lost 4 bases, and 8 bases had no gene match. Germline V gene data show CDR1 as LGHNA and CDR2 as YSLEER.

The rearrangement uses TRBV27 and TRBJ2-2; no clear D gene. Trimming pared 5 bases from V and 5 bases from J, leaving 6 bases between. This CDR3 spans 12 amino acids. CDR1 is MNHEY and CDR2 is SMNVEV in the germline V gene (reference sequence). In DNA, the CDR3 is TGTGCCAGCAGTACCTATACCGGGGAGCTGTTTTTT. Translation: CASSTYTGELFF.

This clone was counted a single time. The rearrangement joins TRBV7-3 to TRBJ2-3; 8 bases line up with TRBD2. The germline gives CDR1 SGHTA, CDR2 FQGTGA. This CDR3 contains 15 residues. After removal of 3 bases from V and 5 bases from J, the junction contained 7 bases not matched to a gene. The DNA of the CDR3 is TGTGCCAGCAGCTTTACGGGGGGGCCATTAGATACGCAGTATTTT. Translation: CASSFTGGPLDTQYF. Complete variable domain (other parts from reference TRBV7-3 and TRBJ2-3): GAGVSQTPSNKVTEKGKYVELRCDPISGHTALYWYRQSLGQGPEFLIYFQGTGAADDSGLPNDRFFAVRPEGSVSTLKIQRTERGDSAVYLCASSFTGGPLDTQYFGPGTRLTVL.